The clone carrying this T cell receptor (beta chain) was seen only a few times. The entry originates in a study of T cells after yellow fever vaccination. They built TCR cDNA with 5'RACE template switching, a step that put in a universal primer site and UMIs. TCRdb re-analysed the 5' RACE reads in MiXCR, keeping a single row per CDR3 protein. The sample contains approximately 600,000 distinct CDR3 sequences, roughly an eighth of which appear only once. V was cut by 2 bases and J by 9 bases, with 11 bases left in between. The CDR3 totals 13 residues. This chain uses TRBV12-3 or TRBV12-4 with TRBJ1-5; D remains ambiguous. Sample: PBMCs, taken on the day of the yellow fever booster vaccination. The source is a man aged 25-45 years who received the YFV17D yellow fever vaccine. CDR3 in DNA: TGTGCCAGCAGTTTAACTTACACCCGGCCCCAGCATTTT. Protein sequence: CASSLTYTRPQHF.